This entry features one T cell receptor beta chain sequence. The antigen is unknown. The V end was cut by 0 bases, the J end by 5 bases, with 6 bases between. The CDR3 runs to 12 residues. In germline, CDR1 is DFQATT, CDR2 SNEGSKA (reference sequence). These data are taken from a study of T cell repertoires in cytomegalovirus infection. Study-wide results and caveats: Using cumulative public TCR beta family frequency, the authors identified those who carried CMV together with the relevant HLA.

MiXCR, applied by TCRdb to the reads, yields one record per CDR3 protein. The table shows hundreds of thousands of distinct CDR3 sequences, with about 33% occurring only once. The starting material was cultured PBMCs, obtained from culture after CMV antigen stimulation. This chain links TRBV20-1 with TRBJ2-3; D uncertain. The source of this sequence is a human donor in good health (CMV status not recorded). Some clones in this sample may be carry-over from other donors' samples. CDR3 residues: CSARDPRDTQYF. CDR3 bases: TGCAGTGCTAGAGATCCGAGAGATACGCAGTATTTT.